This entry lists 31 T cell receptor beta chains sequenced from one sample in a study of T cells in Graves' hyperthyroidism and ophthalmopathy. From RNA transcripts, TCR beta CDR3 regions were amplified. The study used the HTBI primer set for a first-round RT-PCR of the TCR CDR3. TCRdb re-called the multiplex PCR reads with MiXCR, one entry per CDR3 protein. Among hundreds of thousands of distinct CDR3 sequences, approximately 14% were seen once, and the ten largest hold 12% to 15%. The sequenced sample consisted of blood. The receptor set was obtained from a woman aged 18-35 years with Graves' hyperthyroidism.

The chain is built from TRBV19 and TRBJ2-2; D call uncertain. V was trimmed by 3 bases and J by 6 bases, leaving 5 bases between them. The CDR3 covers 12 residues. The germline gives CDR1 LNHDA, CDR2 SQIVND (reference sequence). The chain's CDR3 is CASSILAGELFF. CDR3 coding DNA: TGTGCCAGTAGTATCTTAGCCGGGGAGCTGTTTTTT.

In its sample, this clonotype was seen once. A much larger clone differs from this one at a single base, so this may be a read error. The chain has TRBV5-6 and TRBJ1-1; 7 nucleotides line up with TRBD1. Germline V CDR1 and CDR2: SGHDT, YYEEEE. The CDR3 extends over 14 amino acids. DNA of the CDR3: TGTGCCAGCAGCTTGGACAGGGGTGACACTAAAGCTTTCTTT. Amino acids: CASSLDRGDTKAFF.

This clonotype was recorded many times. The J gene is TRBJ2-1, the V gene TRBV5-1; TRBD2 is a possible D gene (5 bases). V was pared by 1 base and J by 7 bases, with 9 bases between. The CDR3 has 13 residues. Germline V gene sequence: CDR1 SGHRS, CDR2 YFSETQ. CDR3: CASSLLSGNEQFF. CDR3 in DNA: TGCGCCAGCAGCTTGTTGTCGGGAAATGAGCAGTTCTTC.

This clonotype was observed at least ten times. V is TRBV9 and J is TRBJ2-7; 10 nucleotides line up with TRBD1. V lost 3 bases to trimming and J lost 4 bases; unmatched junction nucleotides: 4. From germline, CDR1 is SGDLS and CDR2 YYNGEE. The CDR3 contains 14 residues. CDR3 region: CASSDGQGEYEQYF. CDR3 in DNA: TGTGCCAGCAGCGACGGACAGGGGGAGTACGAGCAGTACTTC.

This rearrangement joins TRBV10-2 to TRBJ1-5, with unresolved D. The germline V and J ends were trimmed by 3 bases and 0 bases, with 3 bases remaining between them. The CDR3 has 13 residues. Germline CDR1 is WSHSY and CDR2 is SAAADI. The CDR3 loop is CASSDGSNQPQHF. In DNA form, the CDR3 reads TGCGCCAGCAGTGACGGTAGCAATCAGCCCCAGCATTTT.

The rearrangement uses TRBV5-1 and TRBJ2-7; D ambiguous. Trimming took 0 bases from V and 6 from J, leaving 7 bases between them. The CDR3 is 12 amino acids. Germline V CDR1 and CDR2: SGHRS, YFSETQ. The CDR3, as DNA: TGCGCCAGCAGCTTGGATGGCGTCGAGCAGTACTTC. Translating it yields CASSLDGVEQYF.

This clonotype was seen many times. This chain joins TRBV18 and TRBJ1-2; the D is unclear. Between the trimmed V and J ends, which lost 2 bases and 2 bases, there was a span of 6 bases. Germline lookup yields CDR1 KGHSH and CDR2 LQKENI. This CDR3 has 13 amino acids. The CDR3 DNA reads as TGTGCCAGCTCACCAGACCCGAACTATGGCTACACCTTC. Protein sequence: CASSPDPNYGYTF.

This clonotype was counted a few times. The chain employs TRBV4-1 and TRBJ1-4; D may be TRBD1 (6 bases). V shed 1 base and J shed 6 bases, with 12 bases lying between them. From germline, CDR1 is MGHRA and CDR2 YSYEKL. The CDR3 is 15 amino acids. CDR3 amino acids: CASSQGGAGDEKLFF. In nucleotides, the CDR3 is TGCGCCAGCAGCCAAGGGGGAGCAGGGGATGAAAAACTGTTTTTT.

The table lists this clonotype with many counts. The rearrangement links TRBV7-9 to TRBJ2-5, with TRBD2 matching over 8 bases. The germline V gene has CDR1 SEHNR and CDR2 FQNEAQ (reference sequence). CDR3 length equals 15 residues. J gave up 5 bases and V 7 bases, and 12 bases lay outside the gene matches. The CDR3 bases are TGTGCCAGCACCCAGCGGGGGCTAGAGGGCGAGACCCAGTACTTC. Protein sequence: CASTQRGLEGETQYF.

This clonotype came up many times. The V call is TRBV20-1, the J call TRBJ2-1, with TRBD2 matching over 13 bases. Germline CDR1 is DFQATT and CDR2 is SNEGSKA (reference sequence). With V trimmed by 6 bases and J by 6 bases, 2 bases remained unmatched. The CDR3 is 13 residues long. DNA for the CDR3: TGCAGTGCATGGACTAGCGGGAGCAATGAGCAGTTCTTC. Residues: CSAWTSGSNEQFF.

The gene calls are TRBV4-2 and TRBJ1-6; tentatively, D is TRBD1 (5 bases). V lost 1 base and J 0 bases, leaving 16 bases between the germline ends. The CDR3 covers 19 residues. Germline lookup yields CDR1 LGHNA and CDR2 YNFKEQ. The CDR3 nucleotides read TGTGCCAGCAGCCAAGTACAGCCGTGGACAAGCTCCTATAATTCACCCCTCCACTTT. Protein sequence: CASSQVQPWTSSYNSPLHF.

With respect to this clonotype: This could be a read error, since a much larger clone is one nucleotide away. The chain links TRBV6-1 to TRBJ1-2, with a weak D call TRBD1 (5 bases). This CDR3 region has 16 residues. Germline values: CDR1 MNHNS, CDR2 SASEGT. The V end lost 6 bases, the J end lost 4 bases, and 21 bases lay between the germline ends. The CDR3 coding sequence is TGTGCCAGCAGCTCACTATGGGGACGGGATTTCTATGGCTACACCTTC. Translation: CASSSLWGRDFYGYTF.

This clonotype was seen at least ten times. The chain recombines TRBV11-2 with TRBJ1-2; D unresolved. The CDR3 runs 14 residues. The germline gives CDR1 SGHAT, CDR2 FQNNGV. The V gene lost 3 bases and the J gene lost 0 bases, with 8 bases spanning the gap. The CDR3 coding sequence is TGTGCCAGCAGCTTTGACGGTCCTAACTATGGCTACACCTTC. This codes for CASSFDGPNYGYTF.

V usage is TRBV4-1 and J usage is TRBJ1-5; D gene unclear. The V end was cut by 3 bases, the J end by 0 bases, with 12 bases between. The CDR3 spans 16 residues. The germline gives CDR1 MGHRA, CDR2 YSYEKL. The CDR3 nucleotides are TGCGCCAGCAGCCATCCAGTCCAGAATAGCAATCAGCCCCAGCATTTT. Translating gives CASSHPVQNSNQPQHF.

In this sample, this clonotype turned up a few times. The chain joins TRBV4-1 to TRBJ1-1; D is unclear. V was clipped by 1 base and J by 10 bases, with 7 bases between them. The germline CDR1 and CDR2 sequences are MGHRA and YSYEKL. This CDR3 is built from 11 residues. This CDR3 is CASSQGPLAFF. CDR3 DNA sequence: TGCGCCAGCAGCCAAGGGCCGTTAGCTTTCTTT.

This clonotype was counted only a few times. The chain uses TRBV7-9 and TRBJ2-1, with D perhaps TRBD1 (5 bases). Germline CDR1 and CDR2: SEHNR and FQNEAQ (reference sequence). Between the trimmed V and J ends, which lost 7 bases and 6 bases, there was a span of 16 bases. This CDR3 region has 14 residues. The CDR3 DNA follows: TGTGCCAGCAAAATTACGGAACAGGTCAATGAGCAGTTCTTC. Translation gives CASKITEQVNEQFF.

This clonotype was detected ten times or more. The genes are TRBV15 and TRBJ2-1; D is unclear. V gave up 6 bases and J gave up 7 bases, with 7 bases separating them. CDR1 is LNHNV, CDR2 YYDKDF, per germline (reference sequence). The CDR3 length is 11 residues. CDR3 sequence reads: CATRLSNEQFF. CDR3 DNA sequence: TGTGCCACCAGGCTAAGTAATGAGCAGTTCTTC.

This clonotype was picked up many times. This rearrangement joins TRBV7-8 to TRBJ2-1; 10 bases are a match to TRBD2. There are 15 residues in the CDR3. J was trimmed by 9 bases and V by 1 base; bases with no gene match: 6. From germline, CDR1 is SGHVS and CDR2 FQNEAQ. For the CDR3, the DNA is TGTGCCAGCAGCTTAGTTCCTAGCGGGAGAGGTGAGCAGTTCTTC. It yields the protein CASSLVPSGRGEQFF. Complete variable domain (other parts from reference TRBV7-8 and TRBJ2-1): GAGVSQSPRYKVAKRGQDVALRCDPISGHVSLFWYQQALGQGPEFLTYFQNEAQLDKSGLPSDRFFAERPEGSVSTLKIQRTQQEDSAVYLCASSLVPSGRGEQFFGPGTRLTVL.

This clonotype was seen at least ten times. V usage is TRBV3-1 and J usage is TRBJ2-1; 10 positions agree with TRBD1. The CDR3 length is 14 residues. CDR1 LGHDT and CDR2 YNNKEL come from the germline V gene (reference sequence). Trimming removed 6 bases from V and 6 bases from J; junction bases left unmatched: 5. The CDR3 sequence is CASSLRQGANEQFF. CDR3 bases: TGTGCCAGCAGTCTTCGACAGGGGGCCAATGAGCAGTTCTTC.

The genes are TRBV14 and TRBJ1-1, with 7 bases aligning to TRBD1. Trimming removed 4 bases from V and 5 bases from J; junction bases left unmatched: 7. Germline V CDR1 and CDR2: SGHDN, FVKESK. CDR3 size: 14 residues. CDR3 in DNA: TGTGCCAGCAGCCTCCTCGGACAGGTGACTGAAGCTTTCTTT. This codes for CASSLLGQVTEAFF.

The chain couples TRBV20-1 to TRBJ2-1; 9 bases are a match to TRBD1. There are 16 residues in the CDR3. Germline CDR1 is DFQATT and CDR2 is SNEGSKA (reference sequence). With V trimmed by 3 bases and J by 6 bases, 12 bases remained unmatched. Written as DNA, the CDR3 is TGCAGTGCTAGTCCCTTTTGGGGACAGGGCACCAATGAGCAGTTCTTC. It translates to CSASPFWGQGTNEQFF.

The sample holds a few counts of this clonotype. V is TRBV9 and J is TRBJ1-1; D remains unclear. Trimming removed 0 bases at V and 1 base at J, with 10 bases between. Germline values: CDR1 SGDLS, CDR2 YYNGEE. This CDR3 region has 15 residues. This CDR3 reads CASSVVPGPNTEAFF. The DNA of the CDR3 is TGTGCCAGCAGCGTAGTGCCCGGTCCGAACACTGAAGCTTTCTTT.

As concerns this clonotype: This may stem from a read error, because a much larger clone lies one nucleotide away. The gene calls are TRBV28 and TRBJ2-7; 14 bases agree with TRBD2. J was trimmed by 6 bases and V by 8 bases; bases with no gene match: 6. CDR3 length equals 14 residues. Germline CDR1 MDHEN, CDR2 SYDVKM. The CDR3 coding sequence is TGTGCCAGCGGAGGGGGACTAGCGGGAGCCGAGCAGTACTTC. Its protein product is CASGGGLAGAEQYF.

This clonotype has only a few counts. V is TRBV18 and J is TRBJ1-6, with 7 bases aligning to TRBD1. V was clipped by 0 bases and J by 7 bases; unmatched bases: 3. Germline V lookup: CDR1 KGHSH, CDR2 LQKENI. This CDR3 comprises 15 residues. Here the CDR3 DNA reads TGTGCCAGCTCACCACCGGAGGGGGCCAATTCACCCCTCCACTTT. Translation gives CASSPPEGANSPLHF.

This clonotype was seen a few times. The rearrangement uses TRBV20-1 and TRBJ1-4; D unclear. The CDR3 spans 14 residues. The germline CDR1 and CDR2 sequences are DFQATT and SNEGSKA (reference sequence). V was cut by 6 bases and J by 4 bases, with 15 bases left in between. In DNA, the CDR3 is TGCAGTGCACCCCTAACGGCCTTTAATGAAAAACTGTTTTTT. This codes for CSAPLTAFNEKLFF.

This clonotype was counted at least ten times. The chain couples TRBV10-1 to TRBJ2-7; TRBD1 matches at 8 bases. V lost 6 bases, J lost 5 bases, and 6 bases stayed unmatched. The CDR3 has 13 amino acids. Germline values: CDR1 WNHNN, CDR2 SYGVQD (reference sequence). The CDR3 DNA sequence: TGCGCCAGCAGCGAGACAGGGGTCCACGAGCAGTACTTC. As protein: CASSETGVHEQYF.

This clonotype was detected a few times. V is TRBV20-1 and J is TRBJ1-5; D perhaps matches TRBD1 (5 bases). Deletions cut 1 base from V and 0 bases from J, with 10 bases between. In germline, CDR1 is DFQATT, CDR2 SNEGSKA (reference sequence). This CDR3 region has 15 residues. The CDR3: CSARAGDHSNQPQHF. The CDR3 coding sequence is TGCAGTGCTAGAGCGGGGGACCATAGCAATCAGCCCCAGCATTTT.

The chain carries TRBV5-4 and TRBJ1-6; 7 bases map to TRBD1. CDR3 length: 15 amino acids. Losses at the gene ends were 4 bases for V and 8 bases for J; bases not matched to a gene: 9. Looked up from germline, CDR1 is SGHNT and CDR2 is YYREEE (reference sequence). The CDR3 DNA reads as TGTGCCAGCAGCGGTCCGGGACAGCAAGATTCACCCCTCCACTTT. Translated: CASSGPGQQDSPLHF.

This clonotype has a handful of counts. This chain joins TRBV24-1 and TRBJ2-1; D possibly corresponds to TRBD2 (6 bases). Deletions cut 4 bases from V and 15 bases from J, with 15 bases between. Germline CDR1 KGHDR, CDR2 SFDVKD. The CDR3 consists of 12 residues. CDR3 amino acids: CATSDTLAHAFF. The DNA for the CDR3 is TGTGCCACCAGTGACACTCTAGCGCACGCGTTCTTC.

This clonotype was found a few times. Relative to the germline gene, one junction end is altered; a read error may explain this. The genes are TRBV28 and TRBJ1-1; D is unresolved. The CDR3 is 14 amino acids. Germline CDR1 MDHEN, CDR2 SYDVKM. The CDR3: CASSYIPLNPEAFF. CDR3 in DNA: TGTGCCAGCAGTTATATTCCTTTGAACCCTGAAGCTTTCTTT.

There are many counts of this clonotype. The CDR3 loop is CASIKDRAVTDTQYF. The CDR3 DNA reads as TGTGCCAGCATTAAGGACAGGGCAGTCACAGATACGCAGTATTTT. J is TRBJ2-3 and V is TRBV2, with TRBD1 identical over 8 bases. The germline V gene has CDR1 SNHLY and CDR2 FYNNEI. The CDR3 runs to 15 residues. V lost 7 bases and J lost 2; bases outside the gene matches: 8.